This T cell receptor (beta chain) was sequenced in a study of blood T cell repertoires in COVID-19. Study information: Samples of COVID-19 (acute and convalescent) were obtained from the United States, Italy and Spain. The analysed material was cDNA or gDNA that came from T cells, B-cell-depleted T cells, or PBMCs.

The repertoire was sequenced with immunoSEQ multiplex PCR; TCRdb's copy has only in-frame clones and lacks some. The sample carries over 75,000 clones, approximately 78% recorded once. CDR1 and CDR2 from the germline V gene are SGHRS and YFSETQ. The CDR3 consists of 14 residues. The ends lost 4 bases at V and 3 bases at J; junction bases unmatched: 5. What was sequenced was peripheral blood. This TCR was sampled from a woman at least 80 years old with acute or convalescent COVID-19. The chain carries TRBV5-1 and TRBJ1-1, with 8 bases fitting TRBD1. CDR3 nucleotides: TGCGCCAGCAGCGGGGGACAGGTATACACTGAAGCTTTCTTT. It encodes CASSGGQVYTEAFF.